This TCR beta chain was found in a study of blood T cells in healthy people across ages. This clonotype was detected ten times or more. The antigen is unknown. PBMCs were isolated at a quantity of at least 6.5 million per sample. Alongside a J-beta primer mix, a sample-barcoded 5' primer served in a second PCR lasting roughly 6 to 11 cycles. Each cDNA molecule, via a template-switch adaptor with 12 random nucleotides, was tagged. TCRdb used MiXCR to reprocess the 5' RACE reads, holding one entry per CDR3 protein. The sample yields 590,000 or so distinct CDR3 sequences, about 28% seen once. CDR3 size: 14 residues. Trimming cost V 5 bases and J 0 bases; bases outside gene matches: 7. Germline CDR1 DFQATT, CDR2 SNEGSKA (reference sequence). Study-wide results and caveats: Naive CD4+ cells and diversity were both higher in long-lived donors than in aged donors.

This TCR was sampled from a woman older than 75 in good health. The chain is built from TRBV20-1 and TRBJ2-7, with TRBD2 matching over 7 bases. Sequencing was performed on blood. CDR3 protein: CSAARPGGSYEQYF. CDR3 sequence (DNA): TGCAGTGCTGCGCGGCCGGGGGGCTCCTACGAGCAGTACTTC.